These 10 T cell receptor beta chains came from one sample sequenced in a study of T cells in Graves' hyperthyroidism and ophthalmopathy. TCR beta CDR3 regions were amplified from RNA transcripts. HTBI primers were used for first-round RT-PCR of the TCR CDR3. TCRdb re-analysed the multiplex PCR reads in MiXCR, keeping a single row per CDR3 protein. The sample consists of about 610,000 distinct CDR3 sequences, roughly 14% of them appearing once. Sample: blood. The receptors were sampled from a middle-aged woman with Graves' ophthalmopathy.

In this sample, this clonotype turned up many times. This rearrangement joins TRBV2 to TRBJ1-2; the D is unclear. CDR3 length: 13 amino acids. Deletions cut 3 bases from V and 7 bases from J, with 12 bases between. The V gene's germline CDR1 is SNHLY and CDR2 FYNNEI. The chain's CDR3 is CASSDVREGGYTF. In nucleotides, the CDR3 is TGTGCCAGCAGTGACGTCCGGGAGGGTGGCTACACCTTC. The complete variable domain, with remaining parts taken from reference TRBV2 and TRBJ1-2, reads EPEVTQTPSHQVTQMGQEVILRCVPISNHLYFYWYRQILGQKVEFLVSFYNNEISEKSEIFDDQFSVERPDGSNFTLKIRSTKLEDSAMYFCASSDVREGGYTFGSGTRLTVV.

This sequence joins TRBV7-2 and TRBJ2-6, with D unclear. V lost 2 bases, J lost 2 bases, and 7 bases lay in between. Germline CDR1 reads SGHTA; CDR2 reads FQGNSA. CDR3 length: 15 residues. CDR3 residues: CASSLREAGANVLTF. The CDR3 nucleotides read TGTGCCAGCAGCTTACGCGAGGCTGGGGCCAACGTCCTGACTTTC.

The chain carries TRBV2 and TRBJ2-3; D is perhaps TRBD1 or TRBD2 (5 bases each). V lost 3 bases and J 2 bases, leaving 15 bases between the germline ends. The length of the CDR3 is 16 residues. CDR1 and CDR2 from the germline V gene are SNHLY and FYNNEI. The CDR3 is CASSDPSGHNTDTQYF. The CDR3 DNA sequence: TGTGCCAGCAGTGACCCCAGCGGACATAACACAGATACGCAGTATTTT.

This clonotype was recorded at least ten times. The rearrangement uses TRBV28 and TRBJ1-2; no clear D. V lost 3 bases, J lost 3 bases, and 11 bases lay in between. This CDR3 is built from 14 residues. Germline assignment: CDR1 MDHEN and CDR2 SYDVKM. CDR3 amino acids: CASSLRPEDYGYTF. CDR3 in DNA: TGTGCCAGCAGTTTGAGGCCGGAAGACTATGGCTACACCTTC.

Many counts were recorded for this clonotype. The rearrangement links TRBV9 to TRBJ2-5; possible D gene TRBD2, 5 bases. CDR1 and CDR2 from the germline V gene are SGDLS and YYNGEE. V dropped 3 bases and J dropped 4 bases, with 19 bases sitting between them. The CDR3 sequence is 16 residues long. The CDR3 region is CASSARVGEGRETQYF. DNA of the CDR3: TGTGCCAGCAGCGCACGGGTGGGAGAAGGACGAGAGACCCAGTACTTC.

Ten or more counts support this clonotype. This sequence joins TRBV6-5 and TRBJ1-2, with D unclear. This CDR3 comprises 13 residues. The ends were cut back, 0 bases at V and 5 bases at J, with 7 bases in the middle. CDR1 and CDR2 (germline): MNHEY, SVGAGI. As DNA, the CDR3 is TGTGCCAGCAGTTACTCAGGAGCTTATGGCTACACCTTC. This sequence encodes CASSYSGAYGYTF.

In regard to this clonotype: A much bigger clone sits one base away, suggesting this may be a read error. The chain uses TRBV5-1 and TRBJ2-7; D ambiguous. Trimming left V 0 bases short and J 5 bases short, with 12 bases between. Germline CDR1 is SGHRS and CDR2 is YFSETQ. CDR3 length equals 14 residues. In nucleotides, the CDR3 is TGCGCCAGCAGCTTGGGAGACACTGTGGACGAGCAGTACTTC. It yields the protein CASSLGDTVDEQYF.

This clonotype was detected ten times or more. The rearrangement joins TRBV29-1 to TRBJ2-5, with 8 positions matching TRBD1. V gave up 3 bases and J gave up 5 bases; unmatched junction bases: 5. The V gene's germline CDR1 is SQVTM and CDR2 ANQGSEA. CDR3 length equals 13 residues. CDR3 loop: CSVEQGAGETQYF. The CDR3 DNA reads TGCAGCGTTGAGCAGGGGGCAGGGGAGACCCAGTACTTC.

V and J are TRBV11-1 and TRBJ2-4; D possibly corresponds to TRBD2 (6 bases). The CDR3 has 16 amino acids. Trimming cost V 5 bases and J 3 bases, with 17 bases left between them. CDR1 and CDR2 (germline): SGHAT, FQDESV (reference sequence). Written as DNA, the CDR3 is TGTGCCAGCAGCGTCGGAGGGGTAGAGGACAAAAACATTCAGTACTTC. Amino acid sequence: CASSVGGVEDKNIQYF. The full variable domain, rest sourced from reference TRBV11-1 and TRBJ2-4, is EAEVAQSPRYKITEKSQAVAFWCDPISGHATLYWYRQILGQGPELLVQFQDESVVDDSQLPKDRFSAERLKGVDSTLKIQPAELGDSAMYLCASSVGGVEDKNIQYFGAGTRLSVL.

The gene calls are TRBV7-9 and TRBJ1-1; D perhaps matches TRBD1 (5 bases). This CDR3 region has 15 residues. Germline V gene lookup returns CDR1 SEHNR and CDR2 FQNEAQ (reference sequence). Trimming shortened V by 8 bases and J by 2 bases, and 18 bases separated the two germline ends. CDR3 amino acids: CASAGGGNSNTEAFF. CDR3 DNA sequence: TGTGCCAGCGCGGGGGGGGGGAATTCCAACACTGAAGCTTTCTTT.